One sample yielded the 8 T cell receptor beta chains listed below, sequenced in a study of cytomegalovirus exposure and HLA in healthy donors. PCR amplification relied on 60 Vbeta primers (plus 13 Jbeta primers). Repertoires were generated with immunoSEQ multiplex PCR, while TCRdb's copy carries only in-frame clones and drops some. The repertoire consists of about 160,000 clones, with about 75% occurring once and the leading ten covering 4.7%. Source material: PBMCs. The receptors were gathered from a man younger than 35 in good health and CMV-seropositive.

This clone came up a few times. The chain carries TRBV12-5 and TRBJ1-2, with a possible D match to TRBD1 (6 bases). Germline V gene sequence: CDR1 LGHNT, CDR2 FRNRAP. The CDR3 is 15 amino acids. V shed 4 bases and J shed 3 bases, with 15 bases lying between them. The CDR3 DNA follows: TGTGCTAGTGGTTGTCACAGGGCCTCCTACTATGGCTACACCTTC. Its translation is CASGCHRASYYGYTF.

This chain joins TRBV27 and TRBJ2-1; 12 nucleotides agree with TRBD2. V lost 6 bases and J lost 2; bases outside the gene matches: 2. There are 15 residues in the CDR3. The germline gives CDR1 MNHEY, CDR2 SMNVEV (reference sequence). CDR3 sequence (DNA): TGTGCCAGCAGCGCTAGCGGGGGGGCCTACAATGAGCAGTTCTTC. Residues: CASSASGGAYNEQFF.

As concerns this clone: The junction differs from germline at one of its ends, possibly a read error. The chain couples TRBV7-7 to TRBJ2-2, with 11 bases lining up with TRBD2. The CDR3 runs 15 residues. Germline CDR1 reads SSHAT; CDR2 reads FNYEAQ (reference sequence). This CDR3 reads CASRKLAGETGELFF. CDR3 nucleotide sequence: TGTGCTAGCAGGAAACTAGCGGGAGAAACCGGGGAGCTGTTTTTT.

This clone was seen a handful of times. The chain's CDR3 is CASSFSGQGAAGYTF. CDR3 bases: TGTGCCAGCAGCTTTTCGGGACAGGGGGCGGCGGGCTACACCTTC. The chain recombines TRBV13 with TRBJ1-2, with 12 nucleotides matching TRBD1. Losses at the gene ends were 3 bases for V and 8 bases for J; bases not matched to a gene: 7. There are 15 residues in the CDR3. The germline CDR1 and CDR2 sequences are PRHDT and FYEKMQ (reference sequence). Full variable domain (outside the CDR3, taken from reference TRBV13 and TRBJ1-2): AAGVIQSPRHLIKEKRETATLKCYPIPRHDTVYWYQQGPGQDPQFLISFYEKMQSDKGSIPDRFSAQQFSDYHSELNMSSLELGDSALYFCASSFSGQGAAGYTFGSGTRLTVV.

The chain uses TRBV4-2 and TRBJ1-4, with D tentatively TRBD1 (6 bases). V lost 4 bases, J lost 5 bases, and 17 bases lay in between. This CDR3 region has 16 residues. Per the germline V gene, CDR1 is LGHNA and CDR2 is YNFKEQ. The DNA of the CDR3 is TGTGCCAGCAGCCGGGAAGGACAGATACAGAATGAAAAACTGTTTTTT. This gives the protein CASSREGQIQNEKLFF.

The chain has TRBV27 and TRBJ1-6, with a weak D call TRBD1 (5 bases). Germline values: CDR1 MNHEY, CDR2 SMNVEV (reference sequence). CDR3 length: 15 amino acids. The V end lost 3 bases, the J end lost 6 bases, and 12 bases lay between the germline ends. The CDR3 region is CASSLEGPTNSPLHF. The DNA for the CDR3 is TGTGCCAGCAGTTTGGAGGGGCCTACTAATTCACCCCTCCACTTT.

The chain has TRBV10-3 and TRBJ2-5; 10 bases line up with TRBD1. The CDR3 is 15 amino acids. Germline lookup yields CDR1 ENHRY and CDR2 SYGVKD. Unmatched junction bases numbered 6, after V lost 3 bases and J lost 5 bases. The CDR3, as DNA: TGTGCCATCAGTGAAGGGACAGGGGTTCTTGAGACCCAGTACTTC. This sequence encodes CAISEGTGVLETQYF.

The V call is TRBV15, the J call TRBJ1-1; maybe TRBD1 (6 bases). Germline CDR1 reads LNHNV; CDR2 reads YYDKDF (reference sequence). The CDR3 runs 14 residues. V gave up 0 bases and J gave up 7 bases, with 12 bases separating them. CDR3 loop: CATSRDRGGIEAFF. CDR3 bases: TGTGCCACCAGCAGAGATAGGGGGGGGATTGAAGCTTTCTTT.